This entry lists 8 T cell receptor beta chains sequenced from one sample in a study of blood T cells in healthy people across ages. Primed by a sample-barcoded 5' primer and a J-beta primer mix, a second PCR proceeded for roughly 6 to 12 cycles. TCRdb reprocessed the 5' RACE reads with MiXCR, giving one entry per CDR3 protein. Among approximately 1.5 million distinct CDR3 sequences listed, less than 45% were seen once. Sequencing was carried out using blood. The receptor source for this set is a woman younger than 30 in good health.

This clonotype was seen a handful of times. J is TRBJ2-5 and V is TRBV4-1; 7 bases are a match to TRBD1. Germline V gives CDR1 MGHRA, CDR2 YSYEKL. CDR3 length equals 17 residues. V shed 1 base, J shed 11 bases, and the junction held 19 bases outside the gene matches. The CDR3 reads CASSQVQQGSGYNEQYF. The CDR3 DNA reads as TGCGCCAGCAGCCAAGTGCAACAGGGGTCAGGGTACAATGAGCAGTACTTC.

The chain links TRBV29-1 to TRBJ2-7; 11 nucleotides line up with TRBD2. CDR3 length: 13 residues. The germline V gene encodes CDR1 SQVTM and CDR2 ANQGSEA. V was pared by 7 bases and J by 6 bases, with 8 bases of the junction left unmatched. CDR3 DNA sequence: TGCAGCGGTGAGAGTAGCGGGAGGGCCGAGCAGTACTTC. Its translation is CSGESSGRAEQYF.

This clonotype has only a few counts. The V gene is TRBV21-1, the J gene TRBJ1-6; TRBD1 is taken as the D call from the table, unchecked against the DNA. TRBV21-1 is tagged as a pseudogene. This CDR3 contains 16 residues. The CDR3 DNA is TGTGCCAGCAGCAAACAGACAGGGAGGGGCAATTCACCCCTCCACTTT. Translation: CASSKQTGRGNSPLHF.

This clonotype was seen a handful of times. The rearrangement links TRBV4-1 to TRBJ2-3; D perhaps matches TRBD1 (5 bases). The CDR3 extends over 15 amino acids. Germline assignment: CDR1 MGHRA and CDR2 YSYEKL. Trimming left V 1 base short and J 1 base short, with 9 bases between. As DNA, the CDR3 is TGCGCCAGCAGCCAAGTGAAAGGGGGCACAGATACGCAGTATTTT. Protein: CASSQVKGGTDTQYF.

This clonotype was observed a few times. This sequence joins TRBV7-3 and TRBJ2-1, with D possibly TRBD1 on 5 matching bases. This CDR3 spans 14 amino acids. Germline V gene sequence: CDR1 SGHTA, CDR2 FQGTGA. The ends were cut back, 5 bases at V and 3 bases at J, with 11 bases in the middle. This CDR3 reads CASSKGSGYNEQFF. The CDR3 DNA is TGTGCCAGCAGCAAGGGGTCTGGCTACAATGAGCAGTTCTTC.

This clonotype was counted a few times. The genes are TRBV6-2 or TRBV6-3 and TRBJ1-2; D unclear. The CDR3 runs 13 residues. Between the trimmed V and J ends, which lost 2 bases and 2 bases, there was a span of 6 bases. Germline assignment: CDR1 MNHEY and CDR2 SVGEGT. The DNA of the CDR3 is TGTGCCAGCAGTTACCTAGAGAACTATGGCTACACCTTC. It codes for CASSYLENYGYTF.

This chain connects TRBV18 to TRBJ1-1, with D uncertain. Deletions cut 8 bases from V and 1 base from J, with 11 bases between. The CDR3 extends over 13 amino acids. Looked up from germline, CDR1 is KGHSH and CDR2 is LQKENI. The CDR3 sequence is CASHVGRNTEAFF. CDR3 DNA: TGTGCCAGCCACGTGGGGAGGAACACTGAAGCTTTCTTT.

This sequence joins TRBV30 and TRBJ1-1; D uncertain. V was pared by 7 bases and J by 5 bases, with 14 bases between. Germline lookup yields CDR1 GTSNPN and CDR2 SVGIG (reference sequence). This CDR3 has 12 residues. The CDR3 protein is CAFWPGKTEAFF. The CDR3, as DNA: TGTGCCTTTTGGCCGGGTAAGACTGAAGCTTTCTTT.